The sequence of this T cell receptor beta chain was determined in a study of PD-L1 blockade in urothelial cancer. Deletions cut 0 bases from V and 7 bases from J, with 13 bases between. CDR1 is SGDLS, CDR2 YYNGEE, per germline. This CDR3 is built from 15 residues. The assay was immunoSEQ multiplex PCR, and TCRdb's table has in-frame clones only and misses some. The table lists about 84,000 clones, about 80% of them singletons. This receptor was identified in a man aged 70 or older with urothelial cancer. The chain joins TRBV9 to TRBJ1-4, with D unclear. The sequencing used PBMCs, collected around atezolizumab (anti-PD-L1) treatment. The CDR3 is CASSVGEGVSEKLFF. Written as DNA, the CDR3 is TGTGCCAGCAGCGTAGGTGAAGGAGTTAGTGAAAAACTGTTTTTT.